The clone carrying this TCR beta chain was counted many times. Its antigen is unidentified. This sample is drawn from a study of CD8+CD57+ T cells in acquired aplastic anemia. Findings and limits, study-wide: With respect to CD8+ Simpson's diversity, patients and controls did not differ significantly.

The template for TCR beta VDJ and CDR3 sequence profiling was genomic DNA. Each CDR3 protein is one row after TCRdb ran MiXCR on the reads. The top ten clones hold 1% to 1.5% of a sample with 310,000 or so distinct CDR3 sequences, 45% to 65% of them seen once. Only patients with CD8+CD57+ cell expansion on flow cytometry were chosen for sequencing. Patients, without exception, had severe acquired aplastic anemia. The CDR3 has 15 amino acids. Germline V lookup: CDR1 SGHRS, CDR2 YFSETQ. J was trimmed by 6 bases and V by 0 bases; bases with no gene match: 6. This TCR derives from a human donor with aplastic anemia. This sequence joins TRBV5-1 and TRBJ2-7; 10 bases map to TRBD1. Sequencing input: sorted CD4+, CD8+, or CD8+CD57+ T cells (not recorded which) from PBMCs. CDR3 protein: CASSLDGQGGGEQYF. The DNA of the CDR3 is TGCGCCAGCAGCTTGGATGGACAGGGGGGAGGCGAGCAGTACTTC.